The source of this T cell receptor (beta chain) is a study of T cells in Graves' hyperthyroidism and ophthalmopathy. Using RNA transcripts as the source, TCR beta CDR3 regions were amplified. In the first-round RT-PCR of the TCR CDR3, the HTBI primer set was used. TCRdb re-analysed the multiplex PCR reads in MiXCR, keeping a single row per CDR3 protein. The sample carries 700,000 or so distinct CDR3 sequences, approximately 16% recorded once. Germline CDR1 is SEHNR and CDR2 is FQNEAQ (reference sequence). The V segment lost 2 bases and the J segment 4 bases; nucleotides outside the gene matches: 5. CDR3 size: 16 residues.

V usage is TRBV7-9 and J usage is TRBJ2-1; 10 positions agree with TRBD2. The receptor comes from a man between 18 and 35 years old with Graves' hyperthyroidism. The sample was blood. The CDR3 nucleotides are TGTGCCAGCAGCTTACAGACTAGCGGGCATTACAATGAGCAGTTCTTC. Protein product: CASSLQTSGHYNEQFF.